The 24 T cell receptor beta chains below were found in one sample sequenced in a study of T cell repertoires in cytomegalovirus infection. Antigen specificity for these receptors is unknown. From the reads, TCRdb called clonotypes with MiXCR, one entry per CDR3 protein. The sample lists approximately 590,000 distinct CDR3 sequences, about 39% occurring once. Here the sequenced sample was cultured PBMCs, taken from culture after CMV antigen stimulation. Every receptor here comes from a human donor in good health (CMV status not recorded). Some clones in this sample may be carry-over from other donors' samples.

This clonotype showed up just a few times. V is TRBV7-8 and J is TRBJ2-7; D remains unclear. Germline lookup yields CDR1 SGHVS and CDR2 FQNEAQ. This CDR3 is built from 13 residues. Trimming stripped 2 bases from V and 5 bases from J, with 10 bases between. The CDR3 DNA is TGTGCCAGCAGCTTACGATCCGTTCACGAGCAGTACTTC. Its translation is CASSLRSVHEQYF.

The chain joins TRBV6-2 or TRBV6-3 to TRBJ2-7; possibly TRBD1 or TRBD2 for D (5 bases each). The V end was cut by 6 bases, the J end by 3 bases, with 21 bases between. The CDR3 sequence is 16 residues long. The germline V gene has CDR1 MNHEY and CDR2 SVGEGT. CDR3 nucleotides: TGTGCCAGCAGAACCACCCGGGGTGGGGGTGGCTACGAGCAGTACTTC. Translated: CASRTTRGGGGYEQYF.

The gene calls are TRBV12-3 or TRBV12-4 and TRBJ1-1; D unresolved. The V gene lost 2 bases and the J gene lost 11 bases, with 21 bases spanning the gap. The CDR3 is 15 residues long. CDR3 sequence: CASSLISGPALYAFF. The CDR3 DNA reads TGTGCCAGCAGTTTAATCTCCGGGCCGGCACTTTACGCTTTCTTT.

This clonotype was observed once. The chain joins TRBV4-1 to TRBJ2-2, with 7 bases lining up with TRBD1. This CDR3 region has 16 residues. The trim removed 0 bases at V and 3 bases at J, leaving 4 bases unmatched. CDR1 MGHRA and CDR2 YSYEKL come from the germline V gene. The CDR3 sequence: CASSQDRQGYTGELFF. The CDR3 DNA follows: TGCGCCAGCAGCCAAGATCGACAGGGATACACCGGGGAGCTGTTTTTT.

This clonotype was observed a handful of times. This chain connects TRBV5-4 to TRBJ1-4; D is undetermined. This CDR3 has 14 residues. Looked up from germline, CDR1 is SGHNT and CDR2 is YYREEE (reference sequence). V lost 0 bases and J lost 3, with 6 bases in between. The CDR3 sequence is CASSLGEANEKLFF. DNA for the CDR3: TGTGCCAGCAGCTTGGGGGAGGCTAATGAAAAACTGTTTTTT. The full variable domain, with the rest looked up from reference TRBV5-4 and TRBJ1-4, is ETGVTQSPTHLIKTRGQQVTLRCSSQSGHNTVSWYQQALGQGPQFIFQYYREEENGRGNFPPRFSGLQFPNYSSELNVNALELDDSALYLCASSLGEANEKLFFGSGTQLSVL.

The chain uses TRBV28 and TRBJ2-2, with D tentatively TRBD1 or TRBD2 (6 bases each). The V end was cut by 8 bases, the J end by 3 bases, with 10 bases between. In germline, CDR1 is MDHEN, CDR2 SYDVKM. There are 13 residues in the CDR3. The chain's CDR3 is CASGRGDTGELFF. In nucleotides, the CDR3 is TGTGCCAGCGGTAGGGGGGACACCGGGGAGCTGTTTTTT. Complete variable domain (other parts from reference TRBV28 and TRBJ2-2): DVKVTQSSRYLVKRTGEKVFLECVQDMDHENMFWYRQDPGLGLRLIYFSYDVKMKEKGDIPEGYSVSREKKERFSLILESASTNQTSMYLCASGRGDTGELFFGEGSRLTVL.

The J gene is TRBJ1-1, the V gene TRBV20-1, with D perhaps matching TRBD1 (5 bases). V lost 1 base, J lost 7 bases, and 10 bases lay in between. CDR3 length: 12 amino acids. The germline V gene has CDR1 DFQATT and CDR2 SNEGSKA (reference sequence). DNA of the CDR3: TGCAGTGCTAGAGGAGACAGCCATGAAGCTTTCTTT. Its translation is CSARGDSHEAFF.

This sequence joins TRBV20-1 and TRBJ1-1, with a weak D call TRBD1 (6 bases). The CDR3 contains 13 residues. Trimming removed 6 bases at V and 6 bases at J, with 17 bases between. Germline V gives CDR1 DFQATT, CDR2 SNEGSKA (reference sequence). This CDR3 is CSALSGTWSEAFF. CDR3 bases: TGCAGTGCCCTTAGCGGGACATGGTCTGAAGCTTTCTTT.

CDR3 nucleotides: TGTGCCAGCAGTTTGACTAGCGGGAGTCGGCAAGAGACCCAGTACTTC. As protein: CASSLTSGSRQETQYF. This chain links TRBV12-3 or TRBV12-4 with TRBJ2-5, with TRBD2 matching 12 bases. Trimming removed 3 bases from V and 2 bases from J; junction bases left unmatched: 4. The CDR3 runs 16 residues.

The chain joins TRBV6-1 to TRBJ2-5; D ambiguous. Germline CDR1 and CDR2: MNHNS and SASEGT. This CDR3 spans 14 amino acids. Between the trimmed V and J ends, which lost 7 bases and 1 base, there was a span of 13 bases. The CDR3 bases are TGTGCCAGCACGCAGCAAAACCTCCAAGAGACCCAGTACTTC. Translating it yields CASTQQNLQETQYF.

This CDR3 is CASSPTGWGDRNEQYF. The CDR3 DNA follows: TGTGCCAGCAGCCCCACGGGATGGGGGGATCGTAACGAGCAGTACTTC. The V gene is TRBV3-1, the J gene TRBJ2-7; D perhaps matches TRBD2 (6 bases). Trimming took 4 bases from V and 5 from J, leaving 21 bases between them. The CDR3 length is 16 residues. Germline lookup yields CDR1 LGHDT and CDR2 YNNKEL (reference sequence).

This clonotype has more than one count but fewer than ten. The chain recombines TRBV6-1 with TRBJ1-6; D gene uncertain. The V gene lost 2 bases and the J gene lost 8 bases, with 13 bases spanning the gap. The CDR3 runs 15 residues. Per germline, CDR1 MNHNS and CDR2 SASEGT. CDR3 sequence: CASSEFTVVDSPLHF. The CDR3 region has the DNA TGTGCCAGCAGTGAATTTACGGTTGTCGATTCACCCCTCCACTTT.

The CDR3 bases are TGTGCCAGCAGCTTAGAATCCGGACAGGGGGCAAATGAGCAGTTCTTC. It encodes CASSLESGQGANEQFF. This chain uses TRBV7-6 with TRBJ2-1; 11 nucleotides match TRBD1. V was pared by 1 base and J by 7 bases, with 6 bases of the junction left unmatched. The germline CDR1 and CDR2 sequences are SGHVS and FNYEAQ. The CDR3 contains 16 residues.

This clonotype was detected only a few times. For the CDR3, the DNA is TGTGCCAGCAAGCCCGACAGATCAGATGGCTACACCTTC. The encoded protein is CASKPDRSDGYTF. This chain links TRBV7-2 with TRBJ1-2; possible D gene TRBD1, 5 bases. V dropped 7 bases and J dropped 6 bases, with 15 bases sitting between them. CDR3 length: 13 amino acids. Per germline, CDR1 SGHTA and CDR2 FQGNSA.

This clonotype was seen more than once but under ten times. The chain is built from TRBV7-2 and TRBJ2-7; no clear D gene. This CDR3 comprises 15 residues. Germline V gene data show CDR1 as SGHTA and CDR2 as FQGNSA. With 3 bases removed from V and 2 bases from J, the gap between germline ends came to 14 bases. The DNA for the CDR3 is TGTGCCAGCAGCTTGGTACACGGCACGCCCTACGAGCAGTACTTC. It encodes CASSLVHGTPYEQYF.

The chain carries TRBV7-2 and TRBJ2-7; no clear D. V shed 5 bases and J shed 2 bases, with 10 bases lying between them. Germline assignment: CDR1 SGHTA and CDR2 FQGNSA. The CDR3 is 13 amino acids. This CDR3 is CASSQVVTYEQYF. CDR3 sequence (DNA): TGTGCCAGCAGCCAGGTAGTGACCTACGAGCAGTACTTC.

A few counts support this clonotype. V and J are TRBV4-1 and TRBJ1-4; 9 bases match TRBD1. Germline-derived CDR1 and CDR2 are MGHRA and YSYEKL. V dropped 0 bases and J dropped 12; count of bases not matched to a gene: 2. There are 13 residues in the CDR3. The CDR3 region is CASSQEGQGQLFF. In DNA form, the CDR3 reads TGCGCCAGCAGCCAAGAGGGACAGGGTCAACTGTTTTTT.

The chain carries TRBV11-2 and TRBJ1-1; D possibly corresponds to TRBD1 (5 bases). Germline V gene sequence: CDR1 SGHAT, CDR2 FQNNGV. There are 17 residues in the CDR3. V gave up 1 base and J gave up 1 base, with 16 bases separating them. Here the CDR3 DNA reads TGTGCCAGCAGCTTAGGCTGGGGGGAACAGCCGAACACTGAAGCTTTCTTT. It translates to CASSLGWGEQPNTEAFF.

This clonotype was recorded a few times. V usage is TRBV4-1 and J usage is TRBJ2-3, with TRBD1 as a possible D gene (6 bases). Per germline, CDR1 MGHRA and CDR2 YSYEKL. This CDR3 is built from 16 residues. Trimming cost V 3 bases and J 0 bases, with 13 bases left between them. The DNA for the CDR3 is TGCGCCAGCAGCCACCCCAGGGGCGGTAGCACAGATACGCAGTATTTT. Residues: CASSHPRGGSTDTQYF.

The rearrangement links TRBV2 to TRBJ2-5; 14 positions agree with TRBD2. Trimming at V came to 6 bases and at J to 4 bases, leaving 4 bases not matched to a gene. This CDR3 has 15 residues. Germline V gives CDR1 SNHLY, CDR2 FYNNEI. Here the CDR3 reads CASRGLAGAPETQYF. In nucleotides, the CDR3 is TGTGCCAGCAGGGGACTAGCGGGAGCCCCAGAGACCCAGTACTTC.

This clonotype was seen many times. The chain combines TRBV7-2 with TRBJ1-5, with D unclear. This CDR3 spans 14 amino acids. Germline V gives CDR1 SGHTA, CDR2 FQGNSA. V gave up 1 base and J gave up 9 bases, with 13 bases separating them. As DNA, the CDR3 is TGTGCCAGCAGCTTAGAAGCAGGCCCTTGGCCCCAGCATTTT. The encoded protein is CASSLEAGPWPQHF.

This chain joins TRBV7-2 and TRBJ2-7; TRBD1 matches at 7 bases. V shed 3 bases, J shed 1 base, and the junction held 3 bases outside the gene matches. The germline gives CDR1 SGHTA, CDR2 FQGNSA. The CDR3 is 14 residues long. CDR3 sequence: CASSFPDRSYEQYF. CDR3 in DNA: TGTGCCAGCAGCTTTCCGGACAGGTCCTACGAGCAGTACTTC.

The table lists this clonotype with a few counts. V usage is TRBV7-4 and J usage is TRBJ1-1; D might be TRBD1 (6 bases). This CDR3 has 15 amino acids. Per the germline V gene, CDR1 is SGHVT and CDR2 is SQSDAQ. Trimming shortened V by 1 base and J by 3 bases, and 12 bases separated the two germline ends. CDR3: CASSLGGPWDTEAFF. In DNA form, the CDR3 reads TGTGCCAGCAGCTTAGGGGGGCCGTGGGACACTGAAGCTTTCTTT.

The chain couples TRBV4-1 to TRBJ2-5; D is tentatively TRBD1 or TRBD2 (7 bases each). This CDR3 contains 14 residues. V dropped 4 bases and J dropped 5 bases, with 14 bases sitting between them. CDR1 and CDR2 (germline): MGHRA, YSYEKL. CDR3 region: CASSRRQGGETQYF. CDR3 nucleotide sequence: TGCGCCAGCAGCCGCAGACAGGGAGGGGAGACCCAGTACTTC.